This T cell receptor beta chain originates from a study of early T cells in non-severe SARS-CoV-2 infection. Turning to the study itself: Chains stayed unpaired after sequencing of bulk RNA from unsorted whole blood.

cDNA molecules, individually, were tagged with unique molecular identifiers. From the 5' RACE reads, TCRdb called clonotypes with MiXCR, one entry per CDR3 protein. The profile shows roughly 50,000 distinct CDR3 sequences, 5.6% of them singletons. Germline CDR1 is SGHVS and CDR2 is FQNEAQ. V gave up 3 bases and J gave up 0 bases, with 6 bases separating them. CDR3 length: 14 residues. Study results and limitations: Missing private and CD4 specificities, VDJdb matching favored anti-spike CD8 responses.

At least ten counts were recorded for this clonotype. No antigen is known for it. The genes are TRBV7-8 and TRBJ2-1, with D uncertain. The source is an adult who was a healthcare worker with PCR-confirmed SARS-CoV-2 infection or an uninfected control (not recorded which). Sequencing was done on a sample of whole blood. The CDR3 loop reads CASSFQSSYNEQFF. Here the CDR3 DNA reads TGTGCCAGCAGCTTTCAGAGCTCCTACAATGAGCAGTTCTTC.